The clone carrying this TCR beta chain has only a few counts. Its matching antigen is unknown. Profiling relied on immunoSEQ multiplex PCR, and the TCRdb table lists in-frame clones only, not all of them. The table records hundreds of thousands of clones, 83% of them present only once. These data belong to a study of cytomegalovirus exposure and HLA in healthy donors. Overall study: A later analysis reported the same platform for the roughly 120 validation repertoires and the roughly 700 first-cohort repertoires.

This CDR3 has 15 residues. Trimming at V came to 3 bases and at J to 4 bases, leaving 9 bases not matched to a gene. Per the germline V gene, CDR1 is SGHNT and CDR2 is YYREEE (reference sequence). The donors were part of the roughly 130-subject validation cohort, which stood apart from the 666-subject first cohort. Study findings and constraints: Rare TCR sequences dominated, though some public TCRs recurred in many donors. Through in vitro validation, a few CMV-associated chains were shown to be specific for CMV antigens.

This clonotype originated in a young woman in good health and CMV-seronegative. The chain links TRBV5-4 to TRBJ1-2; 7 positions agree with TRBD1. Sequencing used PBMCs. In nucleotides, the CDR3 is TGTGCCAGCAGCTCATCAGTAGGGGGCATCTATGGCTACACCTTC. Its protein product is CASSSSVGGIYGYTF.